A selection of T cell receptor beta chains follows, all from one sample in a study of cytomegalovirus exposure and HLA in healthy donors. Generated by immunoSEQ multiplex PCR, the TCRdb table keeps only in-frame clones and is missing some. The sample holds some 190,000 clones, 75% to 90% seen once. The material sequenced was PBMCs. All receptors derive from a girl between 10 and 17 years old in good health and CMV-seropositive. The CDR3 runs from the conserved cysteine through the conserved F or W. The D gene is left open where the match is weak. Size values are once, few and many counts, or a class for expanded clones, and some rows have none.

D gene | J gene | V gene | clone size | CDR3 protein | CDR3 DNA
NA | TRBJ1-5 | TRBV30 | NA | CAWRSGRGGNQPQHF | TGTGCCTGGAGATCAGGCAGGGGAGGCAATCAGCCCCAGCATTTT
NA | TRBJ2-2 | TRBV9 | NA | CASSVAGVGSRGELFF | TGTGCCAGCAGCGTAGCGGGGGTCGGGAGTCGGGGGGAGCTGTTTTTT
TRBD1 | TRBJ2-5 | TRBV5-6 | few | CASLIAQGYQETQYF | TGTGCCAGCCTAATAGCACAGGGGTACCAAGAGACCCAGTACTTC
TRBD2 | TRBJ2-4 | TRBV11-2 | NA | CASSLRAGGENIQYF | TGTGCCAGCAGCTTAAGGGCGGGAGGGGAAAACATTCAGTACTTC
NA | TRBJ2-3 | TRBV7-2 | NA | CASSLGGPMTDTQYF | TGTGCCAGCAGCTTAGGAGGGCCTATGACAGATACGCAGTATTTT
NA | TRBJ2-3 | TRBV11-3 | NA | CASSLSASTDTQYF | TGTGCCAGCAGCTTAAGCGCTAGCACAGATACGCAGTATTTT
TRBD1 | TRBJ1-1 | TRBV7-8 | NA | CASSLEGAVNTEAFF | TGTGCCAGCAGCTTAGAGGGGGCGGTGAACACTGAAGCTTTCTTT
NA | TRBJ2-4 | TRBV7-9 | once | CSSSWMGLIQYF | TGTTCCAGCAGCTGGATGGGGCTCATTCAGTACTTC
TRBD1 | TRBJ1-2 | TRBV14 | NA | CASSQRSGTARSYTF | TGTGCCAGCAGCCAAAGATCCGGGACAGCGAGAAGCTACACCTTC
TRBD1 | TRBJ1-2 | TRBV19 | NA | CASSVRGTGLRGGYTF | TGTGCCAGTAGCGTCCGTGGGACAGGGCTACGGGGTGGCTACACCTTC
TRBD1 | TRBJ1-1 | TRBV6-5 | NA | CASGTEGTGTEAFF | TGTGCCAGCGGGACAGAAGGCACGGGCACTGAAGCTTTCTTT
TRBD1 | TRBJ1-2 | TRBV5-1 | once | CASSMTPGGADGYTF | TGCGCCAGCAGCATGACCCCAGGGGGCGCCGATGGCTACACCTTC
NA | TRBJ2-1 | TRBV5-1 | few | CASSFSIAVYNEQFF | TGCGCCAGCAGCTTTTCCATCGCGGTTTACAATGAGCAGTTCTTC
TRBD1 | TRBJ2-1 | TRBV29-1 | few | CSVGDRGTANEQFF | TGCAGCGTGGGGGACAGGGGCACGGCCAATGAGCAGTTCTTC
NA | TRBJ2-7 | TRBV7-9 | NA | CASSPAPGSPYEQYF | TGTGCCAGCAGCCCCGCCCCAGGGTCTCCTTACGAGCAGTACTTC
TRBD1 | TRBJ2-3 | TRBV11-2 | NA | CASSPRDRRADTQYF | TGTGCCAGCAGCCCCCGGGACAGGCGGGCAGATACGCAGTATTTT
NA | TRBJ2-5 | TRBV7-9 | NA | CASSRLLRVKNF | TGTGCCAGCAGCCGCTTACTACGGGTAAAAAACTTC
TRBD1 | TRBJ1-2 | TRBV28 | NA | CASRGQGYGYTF | TGTGCCAGCCGAGGACAGGGCTATGGCTACACCTTC
NA | TRBJ1-2 | TRBV2 | NA | CASSEGASYTF | TGTGCCAGCAGTGAGGGCGCAAGCTACACCTTC
TRBD2 | TRBJ2-5 | TRBV4-2 | NA | CASSQVPTSSKTQYF | TGTGCCAGCAGCCAAGTTCCGACTAGCAGCAAGACCCAGTACTTC
NA | TRBJ1-5 | TRBV6-1 | NA | CASSLLTGITQPQHF | TGTGCCAGCAGCCTACTTACAGGGATTACTCAGCCCCAGCATTTT
NA | TRBJ2-1 | TRBV30 | NA | CACTGCRPVAYNEQFF | TGTGCCTGTACAGGGTGTCGGCCCGTCGCCTACAATGAGCAGTTCTTC
NA | TRBJ2-4 | TRBV5-6 | NA | CASSLLGGRAKNIQYF | TGTGCCAGCAGCTTGTTGGGGGGAAGAGCCAAAAACATTCAGTACTTC
NA | TRBJ2-7 | TRBV6-6 | NA | CASRPLTGSPYEQYF | TGTGCCAGCAGACCCCTGACAGGCTCTCCTTACGAGCAGTACTTC
NA | TRBJ2-1 | TRBV5-6 | few | CASRIYGSEQFF | TGTGCCAGCAGAATATATGGGAGCGAGCAGTTCTTC
TRBD2 | TRBJ2-2 | TRBV6-4 | NA | CASTPLAGVPGELFF | TGTGCCAGCACTCCACTAGCGGGAGTTCCCGGGGAGCTGTTTTTT
NA | TRBJ2-3 | TRBV30 | NA | CAWTLSGAPAGTDTQYF | TGTGCCTGGACCCTTTCGGGTGCCCCGGCGGGCACAGATACGCAGTATTTT
NA | TRBJ1-4 | TRBV18 | NA | CASSPRGHLVEKLFF | TGTGCCAGCTCACCACGGGGGCATCTGGTTGAAAAACTGTTTTTT